This T cell receptor (beta chain) is drawn from a study of blood T cell repertoires in COVID-19. The wider study: COVID-19 samples from acute and convalescent phases originated in the United States, Italy and Spain.

Trimming stripped 5 bases from V and 10 bases from J, with 17 bases between. The CDR3 spans 14 residues. The V gene's germline CDR1 is SEHNR and CDR2 FQNEAQ (reference sequence). Original data processing: Nucleated cell counts were estimated from reference gene primer amplification. Clones were sequenced by immunoSEQ multiplex PCR, and TCRdb holds only the in-frame ones, with some missing. Clone size and V and J calls were adopted from that table, with D and trimming inferred from the DNA. The data show fewer than 250,000 clones, around 89% seen once. Participants spanned ages about 18 to 95 years and resided in roughly 22 US areas. Membership in each cohort depended on participant-reported clinical history.

The sample consisted of PBMCs or T cells enriched from blood (not recorded which). J is TRBJ1-4 and V is TRBV7-9, with no clear D. This clonotype originated in a woman in her late teens or twenties who had recovered from COVID-19. In DNA form, the CDR3 reads TGTGCCAGCAGCGACGGGATTCTTGTAGGAAAACTGTTTTTT. Amino acids: CASSDGILVGKLFF.